Listed here is a single T cell receptor (beta chain). Its antigen remains unknown. This sample is part of a study of early T cells in non-severe SARS-CoV-2 infection. Findings and limits, study-wide: The study's VDJdb matching favored anti-spike CD8 responses and missed private and CD4 specificities.

A single record per CDR3 protein comes from TCRdb applying MiXCR to the 5' RACE reads. Of 68,000 or so distinct CDR3 sequences detected, more than 9% appear once; the ten largest clones hold more than 1.5%. V was clipped by 8 bases and J by 11 bases; unmatched bases: 10. The CDR3 spans 13 residues. Germline-derived CDR1 and CDR2 are MNHEY and SVGAGI. V and J are TRBV6-5 and TRBJ1-4, with 8 positions matching TRBD1. The sample consisted of whole blood. The sequence was obtained from an adult who was a healthcare worker with PCR-confirmed SARS-CoV-2 infection or an uninfected control (not recorded which). The CDR3 reads CASSRGLIEKLFF. As DNA, the CDR3 is TGTGCCAGCTCCAGGGGGCTAATTGAGAAACTGTTTTTT.